What follows are 30 T cell receptor beta chains derived from one specimen sequenced in a study of T cell responses to AZD1222 COVID-19 vaccine. TCRdb's copy holds only in-frame clones and misses some; the assay was immunoSEQ multiplex PCR. The sample has about 130,000 clones; 88% are singletons. The source was peripheral blood, collected 28 days after the second AZD1222 dose. The receptors shown here come from an adult who received the AZD1222 COVID-19 vaccine.

The gene calls are TRBV11-3 and TRBJ2-3, with a weak D call TRBD2 (6 bases). V shed 5 bases and J shed 6 bases, with 15 bases lying between them. The CDR3 has 14 amino acids. Germline V gives CDR1 SGHNT, CDR2 YENEEA. Written as DNA, the CDR3 is TGTGCCAGCAGCCTCCGGGCGGGGCCGGATACGCAGTATTTT. Translation: CASSLRAGPDTQYF.

The genes are TRBV2 and TRBJ2-7; D uncertain. Germline V gene lookup returns CDR1 SNHLY and CDR2 FYNNEI. This CDR3 is built from 11 residues. V was pared by 6 bases and J by 2 bases, with 5 bases between. CDR3 amino acids: CASRGAYEQYF. CDR3 DNA: TGTGCCAGCAGGGGCGCCTACGAGCAGTACTTC.

This clone was seen only a few times. The rearrangement links TRBV27 to TRBJ2-1; D uncertain. This CDR3 has 13 residues. The ends were cut back, 5 bases at V and 3 bases at J, with 8 bases in the middle. CDR1 is MNHEY and CDR2 is SMNVEV in the germline V gene (reference sequence). The CDR3 sequence: CASSPGVYNEQFF. DNA of the CDR3: TGTGCCAGCAGTCCCGGAGTCTACAATGAGCAGTTCTTC.

The chain uses TRBV10-3 and TRBJ2-3; D is possibly TRBD2 (6 bases). This CDR3 has 15 amino acids. Deletions cut 5 bases from V and 3 bases from J, with 15 bases between. CDR1 is ENHRY, CDR2 SYGVKD, per germline. The chain's CDR3 is CAISRDSPTTDTQYF. The CDR3 DNA follows: TGTGCCATCAGTCGGGACTCTCCTACTACAGATACGCAGTATTTT.

The chain combines TRBV3-1 (or the pseudogene TRBV3-2) with TRBJ2-1, with 9 bases aligning to TRBD1. This CDR3 is built from 15 residues. The V gene's germline CDR1 is LGHDT and CDR2 YNNKEL (reference sequence). The V and J ends lost 9 bases and 8 bases, in that order; junction bases with no gene match: 14. CDR3 region: CASGDPQGAKDEQFF. Written as DNA, the CDR3 is TGTGCCAGTGGGGACCCACAGGGGGCGAAGGATGAGCAGTTCTTC.

CDR3 in amino acids: CASSYGAIEKLFF. DNA for the CDR3: TGTGCCAGCAGCTATGGGGCGATAGAAAAACTGTTTTTT. This rearrangement joins TRBV2 to TRBJ1-4, with a possible D match to TRBD1 (5 bases). The CDR3 is 13 amino acids. CDR1 and CDR2 from the germline V gene are SNHLY and FYNNEI. Trimming left V 6 bases short and J 8 bases short, with 13 bases between.

A few counts support this clone. The CDR3 sequence is CASSITGDSPLHF. CDR3 DNA sequence: TGTGCCAGCAGCATAACAGGGGATTCACCCCTCCACTTT. J is TRBJ1-6 and V is TRBV6-5; 7 bases line up with TRBD1. Per the germline V gene, CDR1 is MNHEY and CDR2 is SVGAGI. This CDR3 is 13 amino acids long. Trimming took 6 bases from V and 8 from J; bases not matched to a gene: 4.

V usage is TRBV28 and J usage is TRBJ1-6; D is unclear. The CDR3 is 13 amino acids. V shed 7 bases and J shed 0 bases, with 4 bases lying between them. CDR1 is MDHEN and CDR2 is SYDVKM in the germline V gene. This chain's CDR3 is CASIGSYNSPLHF. The DNA of the CDR3 is TGTGCCAGCATCGGCTCCTATAATTCACCCCTCCACTTT. The entire variable domain, with the rest obtained from reference TRBV28 and TRBJ1-6, is as follows: DVKVTQSSRYLVKRTGEKVFLECVQDMDHENMFWYRQDPGLGLRLIYFSYDVKMKEKGDIPEGYSVSREKKERFSLILESASTNQTSMYLCASIGSYNSPLHFGNGTRLTVT.

The chain carries TRBV15 and TRBJ2-2, with no clear D. The V end lost 4 bases, the J end lost 2 bases, and 5 bases lay between the germline ends. The CDR3 runs 13 residues. Germline loops: CDR1 LNHNV, CDR2 YYDKDF (reference sequence). In nucleotides, the CDR3 is TGTGCCACCAGCAACCCTAACACCGGGGAGCTGTTTTTT. It yields the protein CATSNPNTGELFF.

V gene TRBV11-2 combines with J gene TRBJ1-3; D is undetermined. Trimming removed 5 bases at V and 0 bases at J, with 17 bases between. The CDR3 length is 17 residues. Germline loops: CDR1 SGHAT, CDR2 FQNNGV. The CDR3 loop reads CASSPRFRAASGNTIYF. Written as DNA, the CDR3 is TGTGCCAGCAGCCCCAGGTTCCGGGCGGCCTCTGGAAACACCATATATTTT.

The chain is built from TRBV15 and TRBJ1-1; D is perhaps TRBD1 (5 bases). This CDR3 comprises 13 residues. From germline, CDR1 is LNHNV and CDR2 YYDKDF (reference sequence). Trimming left V 6 bases short and J 4 bases short, with 12 bases between. The chain's CDR3 is CATRKGYSTEAFF. DNA for the CDR3: TGTGCCACCAGAAAGGGGTATAGCACTGAAGCTTTCTTT. The variable domain in full, with the rest retrieved from reference TRBV15 and TRBJ1-1, is DAMVIQNPRYQVTQFGKPVTLSCSQTLNHNVMYWYQQKSSQAPKLLFHYYDKDFNNEADTPDNFQSRRPNTSFCFLDIRSPGLGDTAMYLCATRKGYSTEAFFGQGTRLTVV.

This clone was counted a single time. This chain uses TRBV18 with TRBJ2-7; D call uncertain. V gave up 3 bases and J gave up 0 bases, with 9 bases separating them. Per the germline V gene, CDR1 is KGHSH and CDR2 is LQKENI. This CDR3 is built from 14 residues. This chain's CDR3 is CASSPYRTSYEQYF. Written as DNA, the CDR3 is TGTGCCAGCTCACCCTACAGAACCTCCTACGAGCAGTACTTC.

The rearrangement uses TRBV30 and TRBJ1-5; D gene ambiguous. From germline, CDR1 is GTSNPN and CDR2 SVGIG (reference sequence). CDR3 size: 15 residues. The V and J ends lost 0 bases and 1 base respectively, with 10 bases between them. CDR3 amino acids: CAWSVGPTSNQPQHF. The CDR3 coding sequence is TGTGCCTGGAGTGTAGGCCCGACCAGCAATCAGCCCCAGCATTTT. The whole variable domain, remainder taken from reference TRBV30 and TRBJ1-5, is SQTIHQWPATLVQPVGSPLSLECTVEGTSNPNLYWYRQAAGRGLQLLFYSVGIGQISSEVPQNLSASRPQDRQFILSSKKLLLSDSGFYLCAWSVGPTSNQPQHFGDGTRLSIL.

The table lists this clone with a few counts. Other DNA sequences of this sample code for an identical CDR3. The chain joins TRBV5-1 to TRBJ2-1, with 9 bases identical to TRBD1. The ends lost 4 bases at V and 3 bases at J; junction bases unmatched: 8. CDR1 SGHRS and CDR2 YFSETQ come from the germline V gene. The CDR3 is made up of 16 amino acids. This CDR3 is CASSPSGTGHYNEQFF. CDR3 DNA: TGCGCCAGCAGCCCGTCCGGGACAGGGCACTACAATGAGCAGTTCTTC.

The chain joins TRBV7-8 to TRBJ1-1; D perhaps matches TRBD1 (5 bases). V was clipped by 5 bases and J by 1 base, with 8 bases between them. This CDR3 has 13 residues. Germline V lookup: CDR1 SGHVS, CDR2 FQNEAQ. The CDR3 reads CASSGDRNTEAFF. The DNA for the CDR3 is TGTGCCAGCAGCGGGGACCGGAACACTGAAGCTTTCTTT.

This chain connects TRBV18 to TRBJ1-1, with 8 bases identical to TRBD1. Trimming took 1 base from V and 1 from J; bases not matched to a gene: 11. This CDR3 spans 18 amino acids. The V gene's germline CDR1 is KGHSH and CDR2 LQKENI. CDR3 nucleotides: TGTGCCAGCTCACCACGACGGCAGGGGGCAGAAGCGAACACTGAAGCTTTCTTT. It codes for CASSPRRQGAEANTEAFF.

The J gene is TRBJ2-3, the V gene TRBV10-1, with a possible D match to TRBD1 (7 bases). The CDR3 consists of 15 residues. The germline gives CDR1 WNHNN, CDR2 SYGVQD (reference sequence). Trimming took 5 bases from V and 0 from J, leaving 12 bases between them. CDR3 coding DNA: TGCGCCAGCAGTACAGGGGACTCTAGCACAGATACGCAGTATTTT. Amino acid sequence: CASSTGDSSTDTQYF.

This chain uses TRBV3-1 (or the pseudogene TRBV3-2) with TRBJ1-2, with D unresolved. V was clipped by 0 bases and J by 8 bases, with 13 bases between them. The germline V gene encodes CDR1 LGHDT and CDR2 YNNKEL (reference sequence). The CDR3 length is 14 residues. The CDR3 DNA is TGTGCCAGCAGCCAAGATCTTGGGAGGGAAGGCTACACCTTC. Translation: CASSQDLGREGYTF.

This clone occurred once. The rearrangement joins TRBV5-1 to TRBJ2-5; D may be TRBD1 (6 bases). In germline, CDR1 is SGHRS, CDR2 YFSETQ. Trimming pared 2 bases from V and 1 base from J, leaving 9 bases between. The CDR3 consists of 14 residues. Here the CDR3 reads CASSFRGSQETQYF. The CDR3 bases are TGCGCCAGCAGCTTCAGGGGAAGCCAAGAGACCCAGTACTTC. Supplemented by reference TRBV5-1 and TRBJ2-5, the full variable domain reads KAGVTQTPRYLIKTRGQQVTLSCSPISGHRSVSWYQQTPGQGLQFLFEYFSETQRNKGNFPGRFSGRQFSNSRSEMNVSTLELGDSALYLCASSFRGSQETQYFGPGTRLLVL.

This chain connects TRBV2 to TRBJ1-6; the D is unclear. Germline V gives CDR1 SNHLY, CDR2 FYNNEI. Trimming shortened V by 6 bases and J by 7 bases, and 13 bases separated the two germline ends. This CDR3 has 14 residues. The DNA for the CDR3 is TGTGCCAGCAGCCTAAGTCCTGGGAATTCACCCCTCCACTTT. Translating gives CASSLSPGNSPLHF.

This chain's CDR3 is CAWSIGTGQKLFF. CDR3 sequence (DNA): TGTGCCTGGAGTATCGGGACAGGGCAAAAACTGTTTTTT. The gene calls are TRBV30 and TRBJ1-4, with TRBD1 matching 9 bases. This CDR3 has 13 residues. Germline-derived CDR1 and CDR2 are GTSNPN and SVGIG (reference sequence). V gave up 2 bases and J gave up 9 bases; unmatched junction bases: 4.

The chain joins TRBV19 to TRBJ1-4; no definite D call. The CDR3 runs 15 residues. Trimming stripped 6 bases from V and 1 base from J, with 12 bases between. Germline V gene data show CDR1 as LNHDA and CDR2 as SQIVND (reference sequence). The CDR3 here is CASREFGVTNEKLFF. CDR3 nucleotide sequence: TGTGCCAGTAGGGAGTTCGGAGTAACTAATGAAAAACTGTTTTTT.

Only one count was recorded for this clone. The chain links TRBV4-1 to TRBJ2-5; TRBD2 is a possible D gene (5 bases). This CDR3 contains 14 residues. Between the trimmed V and J ends, which lost 4 bases and 0 bases, there was a span of 9 bases. Germline-derived CDR1 and CDR2 are MGHRA and YSYEKL. The CDR3 sequence is CASSLSEYQETQYF. The CDR3 bases are TGCGCCAGCAGCCTTAGCGAGTACCAAGAGACCCAGTACTTC.

The chain recombines TRBV9 with TRBJ2-3; 9 positions match TRBD2. The V and J ends lost 3 bases and 2 bases, in that order; junction bases with no gene match: 7. The germline gives CDR1 SGDLS, CDR2 YYNGEE. The CDR3 length is 16 residues. The CDR3, as DNA: TGTGCCAGCAGCGGTCTGGCGGGGGGGCCCACAGATACGCAGTATTTT. Encoded protein: CASSGLAGGPTDTQYF.

The chain recombines TRBV7-2 with TRBJ2-1, with 7 bases aligning to TRBD2. J gave up 0 bases and V 4 bases, and 3 bases lay outside the gene matches. This CDR3 spans 15 amino acids. Germline CDR1 reads SGHTA; CDR2 reads FQGNSA. In DNA form, the CDR3 reads TGTGCCAGCAGCTCCCAGCGGGGCTCCTACAATGAGCAGTTCTTC. It codes for CASSSQRGSYNEQFF.

In its sample, this clone was seen a few times. This sequence joins TRBV5-1 and TRBJ2-3; perhaps TRBD2 as D (7 bases). CDR1 is SGHRS, CDR2 YFSETQ, per germline. Trimming cost V 7 bases and J 0 bases, with 15 bases left between them. The CDR3 has 15 residues. CDR3 sequence reads: CASLRGAASTDTQYF. Here the CDR3 DNA reads TGCGCCAGCTTACGGGGGGCCGCAAGCACAGATACGCAGTATTTT.

This chain connects TRBV4-3 to TRBJ1-4; a weak D match, TRBD1 (5 bases). CDR1 and CDR2 (germline): LGHNA, YSLEER. This CDR3 has 15 residues. V dropped 8 bases and J dropped 2 bases, with 15 bases sitting between them. The CDR3 region has the DNA TGCGCCAGCTCAACAGGACCGGGGACTAATGAAAAACTGTTTTTT. As protein: CASSTGPGTNEKLFF.

The chain joins TRBV9 to TRBJ1-2; TRBD1 matches at 8 bases. CDR3 size: 16 residues. Germline-derived CDR1 and CDR2 are SGDLS and YYNGEE. The trim removed 4 bases at V and 1 base at J, leaving 9 bases unmatched. Here the CDR3 DNA reads TGTGCCAGCAGCTTGGGACAGGTGACTATTAACTATGGCTACACCTTC. This encodes CASSLGQVTINYGYTF.

The V and J genes are TRBV12-5 and TRBJ2-6, with D perhaps TRBD1 or TRBD2 (6 bases each). The V end was cut by 5 bases, the J end by 2 bases, with 16 bases between. This CDR3 is built from 17 residues. Germline-derived CDR1 and CDR2 are LGHNT and FRNRAP. Here the CDR3 DNA reads TGTGCTAGTGGTCACCCCCGAGGGGGGACTGGGGCCAACGTCCTGACTTTC. Translation: CASGHPRGGTGANVLTF.

The gene calls are TRBV10-3 and TRBJ1-4, with D uncertain. Germline lookup yields CDR1 ENHRY and CDR2 SYGVKD. This CDR3 has 15 amino acids. V lost 2 bases, J lost 4 bases, and 11 bases lay in between. CDR3 coding DNA: TGTGCCATCAGTGAGCCACTTGTGAATAATGAAAAACTGTTTTTT. It encodes CAISEPLVNNEKLFF.